This T cell receptor beta chain was sequenced in a study of blood T cells in healthy people across ages (dated by TCRdb to 2014 to 2015). Regarding the complete study: In model experiments, roughly one uniquely barcoded TCR beta cDNA molecule per two T cells was captured by template switching. Age-related changes in TCR beta repertoire diversity were measured in the study by deep sequencing normalized with unique cDNA molecular identifiers. Four age groups were formed from the donors: young (average 16 years), middle-aged (approximately 39), aged (under 70) and long-lived (less than 85). To avoid experimental bias, donors of different ages were randomly spread across the sequencing lanes. For two donors (one aged 18 to 29 and one aged 80 or older), the study analyzed two additional independent replicas of 1 million unique cDNA reads from the same blood draw. Here is what the overall study found, with its caveats: Because profiling used bulk unsorted PBMCs, naive and antigen-experienced compartments could not be compared conclusively. There was a strong correlation between observed TCR beta diversity and the percentage of naive T cells measured by flow cytometry. Because the CMV infection status of the donors was unknown, age-related changes in expanded clonotypes may potentially have been confounded. Total diversity estimates from one million sequenced T cells were considered lower bounds and underestimates. Compared with the aged group, more naive CD4+ T cells, fewer expanded clones and increased TCR diversity were shown by the long-lived group, suggesting age selection. Observed TCR beta diversity per million T cells fell roughly linearly with age, and a significant reduction was already apparent by age roughly 40.

The library came from 5' RACE. Sequencing took place on an Illumina HiSeq 2500. A second roughly 6 to 12 cycle PCR used a sample-barcoded 5' primer and a J-beta primer mix. A unique molecular identifier was introduced onto each TCR beta cDNA molecule by a template-switch 5' adaptor carrying 12 random nucleotides. Each sample yielded at least 2.5 million CDR3-containing paired-end reads. All of the RNA was converted into first-strand cDNA using the Mint cDNA synthesis kit, with a TRBC-specific oligonucleotide serving as the primer. After uracil-DNA glycosylase treatment, a first 18-cycle PCR used universal primers M1SS and BC2_uni_R on all cDNA. Per the authors' processing: Each sample was normalized by randomly selecting 1 million high-quality reads, each carrying a distinct molecular identifier. Reads with shared molecular identifiers were discarded instead of being binned into consensus sequences. MiTCR, run with a Q25 quality threshold and the strictest error-elimination algorithm, handled CDR3 identification, clonotype clustering and error correction. A nonparametric unseen species model with Euler transformation was used to estimate lower-bound total TCR beta diversity. TCRdb redid the processing of the public reads, applying fastp at Q25 and MiXCR, and retained in-frame beta chains. Rows are combined by CDR3 protein, so each entry shows the most common genes and DNA. The V and J calls, along with clone size, are taken from TCRdb and not from the paper's own processing. A total of around 790,000 distinct CDR3 sequences appear in this sample, under 45% of them only once. The top ten hold roughly 19% of the sample.

Systemically healthy Caucasian individuals from Russia, 39 in total and aged about 6 to 100 years, were included as donors. Roughly 10 milliliters of peripheral blood were collected from each donor into EDTA-treated Vacutainer tubes. Ficoll-Paque density-gradient centrifugation was used to isolate PBMCs, with at least 7 million per sample. Trizol reagent was used to extract total RNA from the PBMCs, yielding at least 6 micrograms per sample. The percentages of naive CD45RAhigh/CD27high T cells were determined by flow cytometry on a PBMC aliquot from every donor. On this clonotype: What this receptor recognizes is not known. The input lacks base qualities; no much larger clone sits a single base away.

Source material: blood. The clonotype originates from a man aged 60 to 69 in good health.

In nucleotides, the sequence is TGCGCCAGCAACACCGACAGGGCGGGAAACACTGAAGCTTTCTTT. Its product reads: CASNTDRAGNTEAFF. The chain uses TRBV4-1 and TRBJ1-1; TRBD1 lines up with 7 middle nucleotides. The germline V gene supplies CDR1 MGHRA and CDR2 YSYEKL. V loses 7 bases at its end and J loses 2 bases; junction bases beyond the gene matches: 10. CDR3 length: 15 amino acids, cysteine to phenylalanine. CDR3 DNA is the only sequence kept; it has 45 bases, read in frame from the first base.